These 27 T cell receptor beta chains were all obtained from the same sample, sequenced in a study of T cells in localized non-small cell lung cancer (dated by TCRdb to about 2020). The library was produced with the immunoSEQ multiplex PCR assay. Here the immuneACCESS table is served through TCRdb, limited to in-frame sequences with V and J called. Missing clones are a known gap in these copies; in checked studies unresolved V genes cover under half, and the rest lacks a known reason. A total of some 50,000 clones appear in this sample, about 88% of them only once. The ten largest clones represent around 17% of the sample. The sample here was PBMCs, taken before any cancer treatment. The receptors come from a female donor with stage II lung adenocarcinoma.

This clone came up once. CDR3 sequence (DNA): TGTGCCAGCACCCGGGGGGGGGCAAACACCGGGGAGCTGTTTTTT. It encodes CASTRGGANTGELFF. This rearrangement joins TRBV5-6 to TRBJ2-2; TRBD2 matches at 8 bases. CDR1 SGHDT and CDR2 YYEEEE come from the germline V gene. With V trimmed by 6 bases and J by 2 bases, 6 bases remained unmatched. This CDR3 has 15 residues.

This chain connects TRBV5-1 to TRBJ1-2, with D tentatively TRBD1 (5 bases). Germline CDR1 reads SGHRS; CDR2 reads YFSETQ. Trimming took off 0 bases at V and 6 bases at J, with 21 bases between the two ends. The CDR3 sequence is 17 residues long. CDR3 amino acids: CASSLAPLSSTENGYTF. The CDR3 DNA follows: TGCGCCAGCAGCTTGGCCCCTCTTTCTTCGACAGAAAATGGCTACACCTTC.

The V gene is TRBV4-2, the J gene TRBJ1-2; TRBD1 aligns across 10 bases. The germline gives CDR1 LGHNA, CDR2 YNFKEQ. With V trimmed by 0 bases and J by 4 bases, 11 bases remained unmatched. CDR3 size: 18 residues. Here the CDR3 reads CASSQDYRQGAQIYGYTF. The DNA of the CDR3 is TGTGCCAGCAGCCAAGATTATCGACAGGGGGCGCAAATCTATGGCTACACCTTC.

The chain couples TRBV6-5 to TRBJ2-7; tentatively, D is TRBD1 or TRBD2 (6 bases each). In germline, CDR1 is MNHEY, CDR2 SVGAGI. The CDR3 covers 14 residues. The V and J ends lost 9 bases and 2 bases respectively, with 17 bases between them. CDR3 amino acids: CASRPIGGPYEQYF. CDR3 coding DNA: TGTGCCAGTAGACCTATAGGGGGGCCCTACGAGCAGTACTTC.

This clone was seen a handful of times. This chain links TRBV10-1 with TRBJ1-1; D remains unclear. This CDR3 is 13 amino acids long. Germline V gene lookup returns CDR1 WNHNN and CDR2 SYGVQD (reference sequence). The germline V and J ends were trimmed by 8 bases and 3 bases, with 13 bases remaining between them. The CDR3 sequence is CASSRSGYTEAFF. The CDR3 bases are TGCGCCAGCTCCCGATCGGGGTACACTGAAGCTTTCTTT.

The chain uses TRBV14 and TRBJ2-5; either TRBD1 or TRBD2 may fit D (6 bases each). Germline assignment: CDR1 SGHDN and CDR2 FVKESK. V was shortened by 7 bases and J by 0 bases, with 27 bases between the two germline ends. The length of the CDR3 is 19 residues. The CDR3 spells CASMVPGASDYPYQETQYF. The DNA of the CDR3 is TGTGCCAGCATGGTCCCAGGGGCTTCGGACTATCCGTACCAAGAGACCCAGTACTTC.

The J gene is TRBJ2-1, the V gene TRBV11-1; the D gene is possibly TRBD1 (6 bases). The CDR3 sequence is 15 residues long. Germline V gene sequence: CDR1 SGHAT, CDR2 FQDESV (reference sequence). V dropped 6 bases and J dropped 7 bases, with 19 bases sitting between them. The CDR3 bases are TGTGCCAGCAGTTCCAGGGGTGGTTACCGAAATGAGCAGTTCTTC. Translating gives CASSSRGGYRNEQFF. The complete variable domain, with remaining parts taken from reference TRBV11-1 and TRBJ2-1, reads EAEVAQSPRYKITEKSQAVAFWCDPISGHATLYWYRQILGQGPELLVQFQDESVVDDSQLPKDRFSAERLKGVDSTLKIQPAELGDSAMYLCASSSRGGYRNEQFFGPGTRLTVL.

CDR3 region: CASTNRGGESHNEQFF. CDR3 bases: TGTGCCAGCACTAACCGAGGGGGGGAGAGCCACAATGAGCAGTTCTTC. The chain combines TRBV13 with TRBJ2-1, with D tentatively TRBD2 (7 bases). Trimming shortened V by 7 bases and J by 5 bases, and 21 bases separated the two germline ends. The CDR3 is 16 residues long. Germline CDR1 PRHDT, CDR2 FYEKMQ (reference sequence).

This chain connects TRBV2 to TRBJ2-4, with 12 bases fitting TRBD2. Losses at the gene ends were 6 bases for V and 0 bases for J; bases not matched to a gene: 12. CDR3 length: 19 residues. Germline CDR1 reads SNHLY; CDR2 reads FYNNEI. The CDR3 nucleotides are TGTGCCAGCAGCCCATCCACTAGCGGGGGGCCCTTAGCCAAAAACATTCAGTACTTC. It translates to CASSPSTSGGPLAKNIQYF.

This clone was detected only a few times. CDR3 bases: TGTGCCAGCAGCCCCCGACAGATTGAAGCTTTCTTT. Translation: CASSPRQIEAFF. The chain employs TRBV9 and TRBJ1-1, with D possibly matching TRBD1 (5 bases). Germline values: CDR1 SGDLS, CDR2 YYNGEE. Between the trimmed V and J ends, which lost 4 bases and 7 bases, there was a span of 11 bases. This CDR3 spans 12 amino acids. The full variable domain, with the rest looked up from reference TRBV9 and TRBJ1-1, is DSGVTQTPKHLITATGQRVTLRCSPRSGDLSVYWYQQSLDQGLQFLIQYYNGEERAKGNILERFSAQQFPDLHSELNLSSLELGDSALYFCASSPRQIEAFFGQGTRLTVV.

The chain couples TRBV30 to TRBJ2-5; TRBD2 matches 12 bases. Germline CDR1 reads GTSNPN; CDR2 reads SVGIG (reference sequence). The CDR3 covers 13 residues. The V gene end was trimmed by 5 bases and the J gene end by 6 bases; junction bases not matched to a gene: 4. Here the CDR3 reads CAWGLAGKKTQYF. The CDR3 DNA reads TGTGCCTGGGGACTAGCGGGGAAAAAGACCCAGTACTTC.

This chain connects TRBV2 to TRBJ2-3; the D gene is possibly TRBD1 (6 bases). Germline CDR1 reads SNHLY; CDR2 reads FYNNEI. With 6 bases removed from V and 6 bases from J, the gap between germline ends came to 22 bases. CDR3 length equals 16 residues. The CDR3 region is CASRALQGRVLDTQYF. The CDR3, as DNA: TGTGCCAGCAGAGCCTTACAGGGTAGGGTTCTTGATACGCAGTATTTT.

The CDR3, as DNA: TGTGCCAGTAGGCCCGTGTCCGTGTATGGCTACACCTTC. Its translation: CASRPVSVYGYTF. This chain connects TRBV19 to TRBJ1-2; D gene uncertain. Per germline, CDR1 LNHDA and CDR2 SQIVND (reference sequence). V was pared by 6 bases and J by 5 bases, with 13 bases between. The CDR3 covers 13 residues.

The rearrangement uses TRBV7-2 and TRBJ1-6; D is uncertain. V lost 0 bases, J lost 6 bases, and 9 bases lay in between. This CDR3 spans 15 amino acids. CDR1 is SGHTA and CDR2 is FQGNSA in the germline V gene. The CDR3 spells CASSLALVGNSPLHF. DNA for the CDR3: TGTGCCAGCAGCTTAGCCCTGGTCGGTAATTCACCCCTCCACTTT.

CDR3 residues: CASSGKEVWGTEAFF. The CDR3 DNA follows: TGTGCCAGCAGCGGGAAAGAGGTGTGGGGCACTGAAGCTTTCTTT. The V gene is TRBV5-8, the J gene TRBJ1-1; D remains unclear. CDR1 and CDR2 from the germline V gene are SGHTS and YDEGEE. The V end was cut by 4 bases, the J end by 4 bases, with 17 bases between. The CDR3 contains 15 residues. Using reference TRBV5-8 and TRBJ1-1 for the parts outside the CDR3, the full variable domain is EAGVTQSPTHLIKTRGQQATLRCSPISGHTSVYWYQQALGLGLQFLLWYDEGEERNRGNFPPRFSGRQFPNYSSELNVNALELEDSALYLCASSGKEVWGTEAFFGQGTRLTVV.

This chain joins TRBV29-1 and TRBJ2-7; D is unresolved. CDR1 is SQVTM and CDR2 is ANQGSEA in the germline V gene. Trimming took off 5 bases at V and 7 bases at J, with 12 bases between the two ends. The CDR3 consists of 11 residues. CDR3 region: CSVQSYREQYF. CDR3 coding DNA: TGCAGCGTTCAATCCTACCGTGAGCAGTACTTC.

This clone appeared once. The rearrangement links TRBV30 to TRBJ1-1, with 9 nucleotides matching TRBD1. Losses at the gene ends were 3 bases for V and 3 bases for J; bases not matched to a gene: 2. The V gene's germline CDR1 is GTSNPN and CDR2 SVGIG (reference sequence). The CDR3 extends over 13 amino acids. CDR3 in amino acids: CAWRQGADTEAFF. The CDR3 DNA sequence: TGTGCCTGGAGACAGGGGGCCGACACTGAAGCTTTCTTT.

The genes are TRBV6-6 and TRBJ2-7; D unclear. The CDR3 sequence is 13 residues long. The V and J ends lost 4 bases and 7 bases respectively, with 14 bases between them. Germline V lookup: CDR1 MNHNY, CDR2 SVGAGI (reference sequence). This CDR3 is CASSWNSAVEQYF. For the CDR3, the DNA is TGTGCCAGCAGTTGGAACAGTGCCGTAGAGCAGTACTTC.

This clone was seen more than once but under ten times. The chain links TRBV5-6 to TRBJ1-2; weak D call: TRBD1 (6 bases). CDR3 length equals 15 residues. Trimming took 1 base from V and 0 from J, leaving 10 bases between them. Germline V gene data show CDR1 as SGHDT and CDR2 as YYEEEE. CDR3 region: CASSLLDRPNYGYTF. The CDR3 DNA reads TGTGCCAGCAGCTTGTTGGACAGACCTAACTATGGCTACACCTTC.

The chain joins TRBV14 to TRBJ2-2; TRBD1 agrees at 7 bases. CDR3 size: 15 residues. CDR1 is SGHDN, CDR2 FVKESK, per germline. J lost 2 bases, V lost 5 bases, and 5 bases had no gene match. Here the CDR3 reads CASSRGQINTGELFF. The CDR3 DNA reads TGTGCCAGCAGCAGGGGACAGATTAACACCGGGGAGCTGTTTTTT.

This chain connects TRBV2 to TRBJ1-1; no clear D. CDR3 size: 15 residues. Looked up from germline, CDR1 is SNHLY and CDR2 is FYNNEI. Trimming left V 2 bases short and J 0 bases short, with 10 bases between. The CDR3 sequence: CASSEKVQVNTEAFF. For the CDR3, the DNA is TGTGCCAGCAGTGAAAAGGTGCAGGTGAACACTGAAGCTTTCTTT. The full variable domain, with the rest looked up from reference TRBV2 and TRBJ1-1, is EPEVTQTPSHQVTQMGQEVILRCVPISNHLYFYWYRQILGQKVEFLVSFYNNEISEKSEIFDDQFSVERPDGSNFTLKIRSTKLEDSAMYFCASSEKVQVNTEAFFGQGTRLTVV.

This sequence joins TRBV25-1 and TRBJ1-4; 7 bases fit TRBD1. The CDR3 has 15 amino acids. The trim removed 6 bases at V and 4 bases at J, leaving 8 bases unmatched. Germline V gene lookup returns CDR1 MGHDK and CDR2 SYGVNS. CDR3 protein: CASRGGTVFNEKLFF. CDR3 in DNA: TGTGCCAGCAGGGGCGGGACAGTCTTTAATGAAAAACTGTTTTTT.

This chain uses TRBV7-2 with TRBJ2-1, with a tentative D call TRBD1 (5 bases). The CDR3 consists of 13 residues. Germline CDR1 and CDR2: SGHTA and FQGNSA. V lost 1 base and J lost 10, with 11 bases in between. CDR3 nucleotide sequence: TGTGCCAGCAGCTTAGGGGCAGGGTACGAGCAGTTCTTC. Its protein is CASSLGAGYEQFF.

The gene calls are TRBV5-1 and TRBJ2-3; 8 nucleotides match TRBD1. Losses at the gene ends were 5 bases for V and 2 bases for J; bases not matched to a gene: 7. The CDR3 has 15 residues. The germline CDR1 and CDR2 sequences are SGHRS and YFSETQ. CDR3 protein: CASSTQGADTDTQYF. CDR3 DNA: TGCGCCAGCAGTACCCAGGGGGCGGACACAGATACGCAGTATTTT.

The chain joins TRBV11-2 to TRBJ2-2, with D possibly matching TRBD1 (5 bases). The germline gives CDR1 SGHAT, CDR2 FQNNGV. CDR3 length equals 15 residues. V lost 5 bases to trimming and J lost 0 bases, with 10 bases between them. The CDR3 DNA reads TGTGCCAGCAGCCATTTCAGGGCGAACACCGGGGAGCTGTTTTTT. Translating gives CASSHFRANTGELFF. The complete variable domain, with remaining parts taken from reference TRBV11-2 and TRBJ2-2, reads EAGVAQSPRYKIIEKRQSVAFWCNPISGHATLYWYQQILGQGPKLLIQFQNNGVVDDSQLPKDRFSAERLKGVDSTLKIQPAKLEDSAVYLCASSHFRANTGELFFGEGSRLTVL.

As DNA, the CDR3 is TGTGCCAGCAGCCTGGTGGTGGGGCCACCCTACGAGCAGTACTTC. Translating it yields CASSLVVGPPYEQYF. The rearrangement uses TRBV5-5 and TRBJ2-7; weak D call: TRBD1 (5 bases). Germline V gene lookup returns CDR1 SGHKS and CDR2 YYEKEE (reference sequence). Trimming left V 4 bases short and J 2 bases short, with 16 bases between. This CDR3 is 15 amino acids long.

The gene calls are TRBV18 and TRBJ2-1; D is perhaps TRBD1 or TRBD2 (5 bases each). This CDR3 has 17 residues. Germline V gene sequence: CDR1 KGHSH, CDR2 LQKENI. V lost 0 bases and J lost 4, with 16 bases in between. The CDR3 here is CASSPPALGAGYNEQFF. CDR3 sequence (DNA): TGTGCCAGCTCACCACCGGCACTCGGGGCGGGTTACAATGAGCAGTTCTTC.